The 3 T cell receptor beta chains listed next were all sequenced from one sample in a study of OX40 agonist ivuxolimab in advanced cancers. The library came from the immunoSEQ multiplex PCR assay. Entries here come from immuneACCESS through TCRdb and include only in-frame sequences with V and J called. Some clones fail to appear in such tables; in the studies checked, an unresolved V gene covers under half of the shortfall, and the cause of the remainder is unknown. This sample lists about 63,000 clones; over 80% were detected once. The ten largest make up roughly 4.1% of the sample. The material sequenced was CD4+ or CD8+ T cells sorted from blood, taken in a trial of the OX40 agonist ivuxolimab. Receptors were obtained from an adult with an advanced solid tumor such as melanoma, head and neck, liver or kidney cancer.

This chain uses TRBV4-1 with TRBJ2-5; D perhaps matches TRBD2 (6 bases). This CDR3 has 16 residues. CDR1 is MGHRA, CDR2 YSYEKL, per germline. The ends were cut back, 0 bases at V and 4 bases at J, with 15 bases in the middle. CDR3 region: CASSQDPPGLRETQYF. CDR3 in DNA: TGCGCCAGCAGCCAAGATCCCCCGGGACTCCGAGAGACCCAGTACTTC.

The chain recombines TRBV5-1 with TRBJ2-2; no definite D call. The CDR3 runs to 12 residues. Germline assignment: CDR1 SGHRS and CDR2 YFSETQ. The V and J ends lost 4 bases and 6 bases respectively, with 7 bases between them. The CDR3 DNA reads TGCGCCAGCAGCATACACCCCGGGGAGCTGTTTTTT. Its translation is CASSIHPGELFF.

The V call is TRBV27, the J call TRBJ2-6; a possible D gene is TRBD1 (5 bases). This CDR3 region has 16 residues. The V end was cut by 2 bases, the J end by 4 bases, with 12 bases between. The germline CDR1 and CDR2 sequences are MNHEY and SMNVEV (reference sequence). The CDR3 DNA sequence: TGTGCCAGCAGTTTAGGGGCTAAGCCCGGGGCCAACGTCCTGACTTTC. Residues: CASSLGAKPGANVLTF. Together with reference TRBV27 and TRBJ2-6, the CDR3 gives the full variable domain: EAQVTQNPRYLITVTGKKLTVTCSQNMNHEYMSWYRQDPGLGLRQIYYSMNVEVTDKGDVPEGYKVSRKEKRNFPLILESPSPNQTSLYFCASSLGAKPGANVLTFGAGSRLTVL.